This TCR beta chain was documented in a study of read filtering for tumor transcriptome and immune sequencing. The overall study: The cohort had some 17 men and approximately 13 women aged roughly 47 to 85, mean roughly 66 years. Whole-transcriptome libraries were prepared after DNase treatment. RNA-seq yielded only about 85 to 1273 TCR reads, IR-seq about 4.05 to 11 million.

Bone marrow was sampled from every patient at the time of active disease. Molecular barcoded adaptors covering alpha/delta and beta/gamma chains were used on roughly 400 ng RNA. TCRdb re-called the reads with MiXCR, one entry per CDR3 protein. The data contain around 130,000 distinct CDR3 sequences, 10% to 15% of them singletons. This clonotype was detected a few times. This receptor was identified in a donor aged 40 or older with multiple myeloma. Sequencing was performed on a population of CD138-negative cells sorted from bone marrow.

This CDR3 is CSVEDRGAGIMFF. The CDR3 bases are TGCAGCGTTGAAGATAGGGGTGCGGGGATTATGTTCTTC. The V call is TRBV29-1, the J call TRBJ2-1, with a tentative D call TRBD2 (6 bases). Germline assignment: CDR1 SQVTM and CDR2 ANQGSEA. Between the trimmed V and J ends, which lost 0 bases and 15 bases, there was a span of 18 bases. The CDR3 has 13 amino acids.